A single sample is the source of the 3 T cell receptor beta chains below, sequenced in a study of siplizumab effects on memory and regulatory T cells. Repertoires were generated with immunoSEQ multiplex PCR, while TCRdb's copy carries only in-frame clones and drops some. The table has 95,000 to 130,000 clones, roughly 94% seen once; the top ten hold roughly 1.7%. The sample taken for sequencing was non-Treg CD4+ T cells sorted from blood. These receptors all stem from a human donor in good health.

V is TRBV10-3 and J is TRBJ2-3; TRBD2 agrees at 7 bases. Trimming at V came to 10 bases and at J to 5 bases, leaving 9 bases not matched to a gene. Germline CDR1 is ENHRY and CDR2 is SYGVKD. The CDR3 runs 13 residues. The CDR3 here is CATDGGNGDTQYF. The CDR3 bases are TGTGCCACCGACGGGGGGAATGGAGATACGCAGTATTTT.

V and J are TRBV10-3 and TRBJ2-3; 8 bases agree with TRBD2. The CDR3 sequence is 14 residues long. V dropped 7 bases and J dropped 0; count of bases not matched to a gene: 3. Germline loops: CDR1 ENHRY, CDR2 SYGVKD. CDR3 residues: CAIKSGGSTDTQYF. CDR3 nucleotide sequence: TGTGCCATCAAAAGCGGGGGTAGCACAGATACGCAGTATTTT.

The chain uses TRBV7-8 and TRBJ1-2; 7 nucleotides align to TRBD1. CDR1 is SGHVS and CDR2 is FQNEAQ in the germline V gene. The junction had 9 bases not matched to a gene; V was cut back by 5 bases and J by 6 bases. The CDR3 sequence is 14 residues long. CDR3 sequence: CASSRPPDRDGYTF. Here the CDR3 DNA reads TGTGCCAGCAGCCGCCCTCCCGACAGGGATGGCTACACCTTC.